The 25 T cell receptor beta chains presented below share a single source sample, sequenced in a study of blood T cell repertoires in COVID-19. Assay: immunoSEQ multiplex PCR; the TCRdb copy retains only in-frame clones and omits some. The sample includes about 290,000 clones, approximately 86% of them seen just once. The specimen was peripheral blood. These receptors were obtained from a woman aged 45-59 years with active or convalescent COVID-19.

The gene calls are TRBV6-5 and TRBJ1-5; D unclear. This CDR3 region has 15 residues. The germline V gene has CDR1 MNHEY and CDR2 SVGAGI. The V end lost 6 bases, the J end lost 0 bases, and 12 bases lay between the germline ends. CDR3 protein: CASRRTADSNQPQHF. The CDR3 DNA is TGTGCCAGCAGGCGGACTGCCGATAGCAATCAGCCCCAGCATTTT.

The rearrangement uses TRBV7-9 and TRBJ1-5; tentative D call: TRBD1 (6 bases). There are 16 residues in the CDR3. The V and J ends lost 1 base and 5 bases respectively, with 15 bases between them. Germline lookup yields CDR1 SEHNR and CDR2 FQNEAQ (reference sequence). The CDR3 nucleotides read TGTGCCAGCAGCTTAGGGGTCGGGGACAACGATCAGCCCCAGCATTTT. Protein sequence: CASSLGVGDNDQPQHF.

The chain has TRBV12-3 or TRBV12-4 and TRBJ2-5; a weak D match, TRBD2 (5 bases). Deletions cut 2 bases from V and 5 bases from J, with 9 bases between. The CDR3 runs 13 residues. The CDR3 DNA follows: TGTGCCAGCAGTTTAACGGGGTCGGAGACCCAGTACTTC. Translation gives CASSLTGSETQYF.

V is TRBV15 and J is TRBJ1-2; TRBD1 aligns across 10 bases. The CDR3 covers 17 residues. In germline, CDR1 is LNHNV, CDR2 YYDKDF (reference sequence). V was pared by 4 bases and J by 3 bases, with 11 bases of the junction left unmatched. The CDR3 spells CATSTRTGGLRDYGYTF. Here the CDR3 DNA reads TGTGCCACCAGCACTAGGACAGGGGGACTAAGGGACTATGGCTACACCTTC.

The CDR3: CASSLMGEAADTQYF. The CDR3 nucleotides are TGTGCCAGCAGCTTAATGGGGGAGGCCGCAGATACGCAGTATTTT. The chain combines TRBV7-2 with TRBJ2-3, with D perhaps TRBD2 (6 bases). Trimming cost V 2 bases and J 4 bases, with 13 bases left between them. CDR3 size: 15 residues. Germline V gives CDR1 SGHTA, CDR2 FQGNSA.

This clone was observed a few times. The CDR3 sequence is CASTLGEAVGTYEQYF. CDR3 DNA sequence: TGTGCCAGCACCTTAGGAGAAGCGGTCGGTACCTACGAGCAGTACTTC. V is TRBV28 and J is TRBJ2-7, with D maybe TRBD2 (5 bases). CDR3 length: 16 amino acids. V lost 7 bases and J lost 2, with 21 bases in between. Germline lookup yields CDR1 MDHEN and CDR2 SYDVKM.

This clone came up many times. The V and J genes are TRBV5-6 and TRBJ1-3; D remains unclear. V lost 0 bases and J 8 bases, leaving 9 bases between the germline ends. The germline gives CDR1 SGHDT, CDR2 YYEEEE. The CDR3 spans 13 residues. The DNA for the CDR3 is TGTGCCAGCAGCTTGGCCGCAGCGGACACCATATATTTT. Its translation is CASSLAAADTIYF.

The rearrangement joins TRBV5-6 to TRBJ1-4, with D perhaps TRBD1 (6 bases). The CDR3 is 15 amino acids. With 4 bases removed from V and 4 bases from J, the gap between germline ends came to 14 bases. CDR1 is SGHDT, CDR2 YYEEEE, per germline. In DNA, the CDR3 is TGTGCCAGCAGCGCCCGGGGGGGCCTTAATGAAAAACTGTTTTTT. Amino acids: CASSARGGLNEKLFF.

This clone was seen a single time. The chain has TRBV11-3 and TRBJ2-2; the D is unclear. V was trimmed by 4 bases and J by 4 bases, leaving 10 bases between them. The CDR3 is made up of 14 amino acids. Germline V gene data show CDR1 as SGHNT and CDR2 as YENEEA. The CDR3, as DNA: TGTGCCAGCAGCTCAAGCATGGTCACCGGGGAGCTGTTTTTT. Translating gives CASSSSMVTGELFF.

The J gene is TRBJ1-1, the V gene TRBV29-1; no clear D. With 4 bases removed from V and 6 bases from J, the gap between germline ends came to 12 bases. CDR3 size: 12 residues. CDR1 is SQVTM, CDR2 ANQGSEA, per germline. DNA of the CDR3: TGCAGCGTTGTAGCGAGTAGGGCTGAAGCTTTCTTT. It specifies CSVVASRAEAFF. The full variable domain, with the rest looked up from reference TRBV29-1 and TRBJ1-1, is SAVISQKPSRDICQRGTSLTIQCQVDSQVTMMFWYRQQPGQSLTLIATANQGSEATYESGFVIDKFPISRPNLTFSTLTVSNMSPEDSSIYLCSVVASRAEAFFGQGTRLTVV.

The chain joins TRBV19 to TRBJ2-3, with D perhaps TRBD1 (5 bases). This CDR3 has 12 amino acids. Germline assignment: CDR1 LNHDA and CDR2 SQIVND (reference sequence). The ends were cut back, 4 bases at V and 8 bases at J, with 10 bases in the middle. Written as DNA, the CDR3 is TGTGCCAGTAGTACCCAAAGGGGTACGCAGTATTTT. It encodes CASSTQRGTQYF.

The DNA for the CDR3 is TGCGCCAGCACTACAACAGGGGGCCGGGACACTGAAGCTTTCTTT. Its translation is CASTTTGGRDTEAFF. V usage is TRBV4-1 and J usage is TRBJ1-1, with TRBD1 matching over 9 bases. CDR1 and CDR2 from the germline V gene are MGHRA and YSYEKL. This CDR3 has 15 amino acids. Trimming cost V 7 bases and J 3 bases; bases outside gene matches: 9.

This chain connects TRBV5-1 to TRBJ1-1, with a possible D match to TRBD1 (5 bases). This CDR3 has 15 residues. The V gene's germline CDR1 is SGHRS and CDR2 YFSETQ. V lost 1 base and J 1 base, leaving 11 bases between the germline ends. The CDR3 is CASSLSRRENTEAFF. In nucleotides, the CDR3 is TGCGCCAGCAGCTTGTCACGCAGGGAGAACACTGAAGCTTTCTTT.

The chain is built from TRBV15 and TRBJ1-6; possible D gene TRBD1, 5 bases. Germline values: CDR1 LNHNV, CDR2 YYDKDF (reference sequence). The CDR3 is 13 amino acids. V was pared by 1 base and J by 7 bases, with 5 bases between. CDR3 nucleotide sequence: TGTGCCACCAGCAGAGGGACAAATTCACCCCTCCACTTT. Translated: CATSRGTNSPLHF. Combining the CDR3 with reference TRBV15 and TRBJ1-6 gives the whole variable domain DAMVIQNPRYQVTQFGKPVTLSCSQTLNHNVMYWYQQKSSQAPKLLFHYYDKDFNNEADTPDNFQSRRPNTSFCFLDIRSPGLGDTAMYLCATSRGTNSPLHFGNGTRLTVT.

V usage is TRBV28 and J usage is TRBJ1-5, with D possibly matching TRBD1 (6 bases). The V gene lost 3 bases and the J gene lost 5 bases, with 11 bases spanning the gap. Looked up from germline, CDR1 is MDHEN and CDR2 is SYDVKM. The CDR3 consists of 14 residues. CDR3: CASSFRGAYQPQHF. Here the CDR3 DNA reads TGTGCCAGCAGTTTTCGGGGGGCCTATCAGCCCCAGCATTTT.

This sequence joins TRBV6-5 and TRBJ1-2; TRBD1 matches 7 bases. The V gene end was trimmed by 6 bases and the J gene end by 4 bases; junction bases not matched to a gene: 8. The CDR3 sequence is 14 residues long. CDR1 and CDR2 (germline): MNHEY, SVGAGI. The CDR3 loop is CASRQSGGPYGYTF. CDR3 nucleotides: TGTGCCAGCAGACAATCAGGGGGTCCCTATGGCTACACCTTC.

V usage is TRBV28 and J usage is TRBJ2-7; D not certain. Germline CDR1 is MDHEN and CDR2 is SYDVKM. V lost 1 base, J lost 7 bases, and 8 bases lay in between. This CDR3 has 12 amino acids. In DNA, the CDR3 is TGTGCCAGCAGTTTATCCAACAAAGAGCAGTACTTC. It is translated as CASSLSNKEQYF.

V and J are TRBV6-5 and TRBJ1-1; TRBD1 matches 8 bases. Trimming at V came to 5 bases and at J to 3 bases, leaving 5 bases not matched to a gene. CDR1 and CDR2 from the germline V gene are MNHEY and SVGAGI. The CDR3 is made up of 14 amino acids. The CDR3 nucleotides read TGTGCCAGCAGTATCGACAGGGGCGACACTGAAGCTTTCTTT. This translates into CASSIDRGDTEAFF.

The table lists this clone with a few counts. The chain links TRBV2 to TRBJ1-2, with 7 nucleotides matching TRBD1. V was clipped by 3 bases and J by 8 bases; unmatched bases: 12. The germline V gene encodes CDR1 SNHLY and CDR2 FYNNEI. The CDR3 is made up of 15 amino acids. This CDR3 is CASSDNRQGIRGYTF. As DNA, the CDR3 is TGTGCCAGCAGTGACAATCGACAGGGCATAAGGGGCTACACCTTC.

The chain combines TRBV5-1 with TRBJ2-1; 11 nucleotides align to TRBD2. Germline V CDR1 and CDR2: SGHRS, YFSETQ. With 8 bases clipped from V and 8 bases from J, the junction kept 12 bases outside the gene matches. The CDR3 runs to 15 residues. The CDR3 DNA follows: TGCGCCAGTTCTGCCCCACTAGCGGGAGACCATGAGCAGTTCTTC. It is translated as CASSAPLAGDHEQFF.

The chain is built from TRBV5-1 and TRBJ1-4, with D possibly matching TRBD1 (5 bases). V lost 1 base, J lost 5 bases, and 15 bases lay in between. The CDR3 consists of 16 residues. Germline V gene lookup returns CDR1 SGHRS and CDR2 YFSETQ. Written as DNA, the CDR3 is TGCGCCAGCAGCTTGTTTGGGGCGGAGGGCAATGAAAAACTGTTTTTT. Protein sequence: CASSLFGAEGNEKLFF.

The V and J genes are TRBV28 and TRBJ1-6; TRBD1 aligns across 9 bases. V shed 4 bases and J 9 bases; nucleotides not matched to a gene: 4. CDR1 and CDR2 from the germline V gene are MDHEN and SYDVKM. The CDR3 runs to 14 residues. DNA for the CDR3: TGTGCCAGCAGTTCCGGACAGGGGAGTTCACCCCTCCACTTT. This gives the protein CASSSGQGSSPLHF.

V usage is TRBV4-2 and J usage is TRBJ1-5, with 7 bases lining up with TRBD1. Germline V gene lookup returns CDR1 LGHNA and CDR2 YNFKEQ. V shed 5 bases, J shed 6 bases, and the junction held 13 bases outside the gene matches. CDR3 size: 16 residues. The CDR3 nucleotides are TGTGCCAGCAGCGATCTCGAGGATAAGGGGGCTCAGCCCCAGCATTTT. Protein product: CASSDLEDKGAQPQHF.

This clone has a single count. J is TRBJ1-1 and V is TRBV4-1; 10 nucleotides align to TRBD1. The length of the CDR3 is 14 residues. V gave up 5 bases and J gave up 4 bases; unmatched junction bases: 4. Germline values: CDR1 MGHRA, CDR2 YSYEKL. The CDR3 region is CASSKGQGITEAFF. The CDR3 nucleotides read TGCGCCAGCAGCAAGGGACAGGGGATCACTGAAGCTTTCTTT.

The J gene is TRBJ1-1, the V gene TRBV19, with TRBD1 matching over 9 bases. The CDR3 runs to 15 residues. V shed 3 bases, J shed 4 bases, and the junction held 6 bases outside the gene matches. Germline CDR1 reads LNHDA; CDR2 reads SQIVND (reference sequence). The CDR3 sequence is CASSIEGQGSTEAFF. CDR3 coding DNA: TGTGCCAGTAGTATTGAGGGACAGGGCTCCACTGAAGCTTTCTTT.